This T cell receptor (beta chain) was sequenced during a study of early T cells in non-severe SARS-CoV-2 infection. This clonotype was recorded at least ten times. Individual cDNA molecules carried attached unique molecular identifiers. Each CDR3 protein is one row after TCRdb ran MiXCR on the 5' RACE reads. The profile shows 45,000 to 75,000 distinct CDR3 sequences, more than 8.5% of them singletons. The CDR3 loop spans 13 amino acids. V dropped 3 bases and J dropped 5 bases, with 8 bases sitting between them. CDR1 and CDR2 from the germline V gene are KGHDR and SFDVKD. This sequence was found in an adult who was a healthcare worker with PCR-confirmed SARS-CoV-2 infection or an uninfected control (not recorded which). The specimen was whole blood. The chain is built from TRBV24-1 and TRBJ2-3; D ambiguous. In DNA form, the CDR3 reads TGTGCCACCAGTGATCCGCCGAAAGATACGCAGTATTTT. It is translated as CATSDPPKDTQYF.